This is a list of T cell receptor beta chains from one sample in a study of T cell responses to AZD1222 COVID-19 vaccine. Libraries were prepared by immunoSEQ multiplex PCR; TCRdb keeps only in-frame clonotypes and omits some of them. There are 120,000 to 150,000 clones in the sample; roughly 92% occur only once, and 9.3% lies in the top ten. The sample consisted of peripheral blood, taken 28 days after the second AZD1222 dose. The source is an adult who received the AZD1222 COVID-19 vaccine. Both conserved end residues are part of each CDR3. Each record gives: J gene, clone size, V gene, D gene, CDR3 DNA, CDR3 protein. D genes are given only for firm matches. Not every row has a clone size; where given, it reads once, few, many or a size class.

j_call: TRBJ2-2
clone_size: .
v_call: TRBV24-1
d_call: .
cdr3_nt: TGTGCCACCAGTGATTTCCAGGCCAACACCGGGGAGCTGTTTTTT
cdr3_aa: CATSDFQANTGELFF

j_call: TRBJ2-2
clone_size: .
v_call: TRBV11-2
d_call: .
cdr3_nt: TGTGCCAGCAGCTGGGGAGGTTGGAGTCCAAACACCGGGGAGCTGTTTTTT
cdr3_aa: CASSWGGWSPNTGELFF

j_call: TRBJ1-2
clone_size: .
v_call: TRBV30
d_call: .
cdr3_nt: TGTGCCTGGGGACAGAACTATGGCTACACCTTC
cdr3_aa: CAWGQNYGYTF

j_call: TRBJ1-3
clone_size: .
v_call: TRBV30
d_call: .
cdr3_nt: TGTGCCTGGAGTGGGGACTTGGGCACTGGAAACACCATATATTTT
cdr3_aa: CAWSGDLGTGNTIYF

j_call: TRBJ1-1
clone_size: .
v_call: TRBV6-5
d_call: .
cdr3_nt: TGTGCCAGCAGCCTGGAGCTAGCCGTGAACACTGAAGCTTTCTTT
cdr3_aa: CASSLELAVNTEAFF

j_call: TRBJ2-2
clone_size: .
v_call: TRBV4-2
d_call: TRBD2
cdr3_nt: TGTGCCAGCAGCCAAGAAGATGCTAGCGGGGCCGGGGAGCTGTTTTTT
cdr3_aa: CASSQEDASGAGELFF

j_call: TRBJ1-5
clone_size: once
v_call: TRBV5-1
d_call: .
cdr3_nt: TGCGCCAGCAGCTTGGTTCCAGGGGCTGATCTGCAGCCCCAGCATTTT
cdr3_aa: CASSLVPGADLQPQHF

j_call: TRBJ1-4
clone_size: .
v_call: TRBV25-1
d_call: TRBD1
cdr3_nt: TGTGCCAGCAGAATAACAGGGGTTGAAAAACTGTTTTTT
cdr3_aa: CASRITGVEKLFF

j_call: TRBJ1-6
clone_size: .
v_call: TRBV10-3
d_call: .
cdr3_nt: TGTGCCATCAGTGAGGCGGGACCTAATTCACCCCTCCACTTT
cdr3_aa: CAISEAGPNSPLHF

j_call: TRBJ1-6
clone_size: .
v_call: TRBV5-1
d_call: .
cdr3_nt: TGCGCCAGCAGCACGGGAGGGGATAATTCACCCCTCCACTTT
cdr3_aa: CASSTGGDNSPLHF

j_call: TRBJ1-1
clone_size: .
v_call: TRBV10-3
d_call: .
cdr3_nt: TGTGCCATCAGTGAGTCGAAGGGTGTGCGGACTGAAGCTTTCTTT
cdr3_aa: CAISESKGVRTEAFF

j_call: TRBJ1-2
clone_size: .
v_call: TRBV7-9
d_call: TRBD1
cdr3_nt: TGTGCCAGCAGCTTTAAGGGGGCGTCTAACTATGGCTACACCTTC
cdr3_aa: CASSFKGASNYGYTF

j_call: TRBJ2-7
clone_size: .
v_call: TRBV30
d_call: .
cdr3_nt: TGTGCCTGGAGTAGGCTCAGGAATCGCGAGCAGTACTTC
cdr3_aa: CAWSRLRNREQYF

j_call: TRBJ1-4
clone_size: .
v_call: TRBV7-9
d_call: .
cdr3_nt: TGTGCCAGCAGCTCGGGGCTAGGAAATGAAAAACTGTTTTTT
cdr3_aa: CASSSGLGNEKLFF

j_call: TRBJ1-1
clone_size: .
v_call: TRBV7-9
d_call: .
cdr3_nt: TGTGCCAGCAGCCCCCGGAGGGGTGGTGTGAACACTGAAGCTTTCTTT
cdr3_aa: CASSPRRGGVNTEAFF

j_call: TRBJ1-1
clone_size: .
v_call: TRBV2
d_call: TRBD1
cdr3_nt: TGTGCCAGCAGCGCGGGACAGGGGGGCACTGAAGCTTTCTTT
cdr3_aa: CASSAGQGGTEAFF

j_call: TRBJ1-4
clone_size: .
v_call: TRBV4-1
d_call: .
cdr3_nt: TGCGCCAGCAGCCTCGGGCCAGTTGAAAAACTGTTTTTT
cdr3_aa: CASSLGPVEKLFF

j_call: TRBJ1-5
clone_size: .
v_call: TRBV7-2
d_call: .
cdr3_nt: TGTGCCAGCAGCTTAATGTCCGGTAGCAATCAGCCCCAGCATTTT
cdr3_aa: CASSLMSGSNQPQHF

j_call: TRBJ1-4
clone_size: .
v_call: TRBV9
d_call: .
cdr3_nt: TGTGCCAGCAGCGCGGCGGCAGTCCGTAATAATGAAAAACTGTTTTTT
cdr3_aa: CASSAAAVRNNEKLFF

j_call: TRBJ1-1
clone_size: .
v_call: TRBV20-1
d_call: TRBD1
cdr3_nt: TGCAGTGCTAGAGGACAGGGGAGAGCTTTCTTT
cdr3_aa: CSARGQGRAFF

j_call: TRBJ1-5
clone_size: .
v_call: TRBV2
d_call: .
cdr3_nt: TGTGCCAGCAGGGAGACGGGCAATCAGCCCCAGCATTTT
cdr3_aa: CASRETGNQPQHF

j_call: TRBJ1-2
clone_size: once
v_call: TRBV7-8
d_call: .
cdr3_nt: TGTGCCAGCAGCAACACCGGGACACCGAATGGCTACACCTTC
cdr3_aa: CASSNTGTPNGYTF

j_call: TRBJ1-1
clone_size: once
v_call: TRBV6-2/TRBV6-3
d_call: .
cdr3_nt: TGTGCCAGCAGTTTACGGGGATTGATGAACACTGAAGCTTTCTTT
cdr3_aa: CASSLRGLMNTEAFF

j_call: TRBJ1-2
clone_size: .
v_call: TRBV6-2/TRBV6-3
d_call: .
cdr3_nt: TGTGCCAGCAGTTACGGGTTCTATGGCTACACCTTC
cdr3_aa: CASSYGFYGYTF

j_call: TRBJ1-3
clone_size: once
v_call: TRBV6-2/TRBV6-3
d_call: TRBD1
cdr3_nt: TGTGCCAGCAGCATGACAGGGGATGGAAACACCATATATTTT
cdr3_aa: CASSMTGDGNTIYF

j_call: TRBJ2-2
clone_size: .
v_call: TRBV19
d_call: .
cdr3_nt: TGTGCCAGTAGTCCTGGGGCTAGGAGCACCGGGGAGCTGTTTTTT
cdr3_aa: CASSPGARSTGELFF

j_call: TRBJ2-1
clone_size: .
v_call: TRBV2
d_call: TRBD2
cdr3_nt: TGTGCCAGCAGTGATGGTGGGAGGGGCTACAATGAGCAGTTCTTC
cdr3_aa: CASSDGGRGYNEQFF

j_call: TRBJ1-2
clone_size: .
v_call: TRBV15
d_call: TRBD1
cdr3_nt: TGTGCCACCAGCAGAGACGGGACAGGGCCAAACTATGGCTACACCTTC
cdr3_aa: CATSRDGTGPNYGYTF

j_call: TRBJ1-4
clone_size: once
v_call: TRBV7-8
d_call: TRBD1
cdr3_nt: TGTGCCAGCAGCTTACCGGAGGGGACAGCGGCGGGAAAACTGTTTTTT
cdr3_aa: CASSLPEGTAAGKLFF

j_call: TRBJ2-7
clone_size: .
v_call: TRBV27
d_call: .
cdr3_nt: TGTGCCAGCAGTCTAAGGGGGGGGCGGAACCCTTACGAGCAGTACTTC
cdr3_aa: CASSLRGGRNPYEQYF

j_call: TRBJ1-2
clone_size: .
v_call: TRBV29-1
d_call: TRBD1
cdr3_nt: TGCAGCGTTGAGACAGGGGGCAGCTATGGCTACACCTTC
cdr3_aa: CSVETGGSYGYTF

j_call: TRBJ2-4
clone_size: .
v_call: TRBV6-1
d_call: TRBD1
cdr3_nt: TGTGCCAGCAGTGAAGCATCAGGGGGCGCGAACATTCAGTACTTC
cdr3_aa: CASSEASGGANIQYF

j_call: TRBJ2-7
clone_size: .
v_call: TRBV6-5
d_call: TRBD1
cdr3_nt: TGTGCCAGCACCCAACAGACAGGGATGCAGTACTTC
cdr3_aa: CASTQQTGMQYF

j_call: TRBJ2-5
clone_size: .
v_call: TRBV3-1/TRBV3-2
d_call: TRBD2
cdr3_nt: TGTGCCAGCAGCCTCATACCGACTAGCCCGACGAAAGAGACCCAGTACTTC
cdr3_aa: CASSLIPTSPTKETQYF

j_call: TRBJ2-2
clone_size: .
v_call: TRBV21-1
d_call: .
cdr3_nt: TGTGCCAGCAGCAAAGAGGACAGGGGCGACACCGGGGAGCTGTTTTTT
cdr3_aa: CASSKEDRGDTGELFF

j_call: TRBJ2-7
clone_size: .
v_call: TRBV3-1/TRBV3-2
d_call: .
cdr3_nt: TGTGCCAGCAGCCAAGATTTAGGGTTCTCCTACGAGCAGTACTTC
cdr3_aa: CASSQDLGFSYEQYF

j_call: TRBJ2-2
clone_size: .
v_call: TRBV19
d_call: .
cdr3_nt: TGTGCCAGTAGCTACCTCACCGGGGAGCTGTTTTTT
cdr3_aa: CASSYLTGELFF

j_call: TRBJ1-2
clone_size: .
v_call: TRBV4-1
d_call: .
cdr3_nt: TGCGCCAGCAGCCAAGGGGGACGGGACAACTATGGCTACACCTTC
cdr3_aa: CASSQGGRDNYGYTF

j_call: TRBJ1-2
clone_size: .
v_call: TRBV19
d_call: .
cdr3_nt: TGTGCCACCACCGTGGGGACAATGAACTATGGCTACACCTTC
cdr3_aa: CATTVGTMNYGYTF

j_call: TRBJ2-3
clone_size: .
v_call: TRBV7-2
d_call: .
cdr3_nt: TGTGCCAGCAGCTTATATGGCCGTGGGGCGGGGCTCGGAGATACGCAGTATTTT
cdr3_aa: CASSLYGRGAGLGDTQYF

j_call: TRBJ1-2
clone_size: .
v_call: TRBV7-6
d_call: TRBD1
cdr3_nt: TGTGCCAGCAGCTTACAGGGGGGGTCTAACTATGGCTACACCTTC
cdr3_aa: CASSLQGGSNYGYTF